Listed below are T cell receptor beta chains from one sample, sequenced in a study of shared clonotypes between healthy human individuals. This table comes from immunoSEQ multiplex PCR, and its TCRdb copy is limited to in-frame clones, with some not included. The profile shows about 1.5 million clones, 95% to 99% of them singletons. The specimen was naive CD4+ T cells sorted from blood. The source is a man aged 25-40 years in good health. CDR3s include the opening cysteine and the closing phenylalanine or tryptophan. Each record gives: V gene, CDR3 protein.

>TRBV5-4
CASSSVTLTTVFTDTQYF
>TRBV15
CATSRDTGARETQYF
>TRBV5-4
CASSPRPLAGADTQYF
>TRBV6-1
CASSELLDTGELFF
>TRBV2
CASTMGLAGGNQETQYF
>TRBV5-1
CASSLGRARVMNTEAFF
>TRBV7-9
CASSLGGAGANEQFF
>TRBV7-6
CASSLETNTIYF
>TRBV6-6
CASKSQGVGETQYF
>TRBV4-1
CASSQDLAPPYEQYF
>TRBV2
CASSEGATSTDTQYF
>TRBV20-1
CSARTGSEQFF
>TRBV27
CASSSGQGATEAFF
>TRBV7-8
CASSLERSRSTDTQYF
>TRBV5-4
CASSLGDQGTYEQYF
>TRBV5-1
CASSLPGGGTDTQYF
>TRBV19
CASRSEGPNEKLFF
>TRBV6-4
CASSEIGGYGYTF
>TRBV28
CASSSLAGAAETQYF
>TRBV5-1
CASSSGSPLYNEQFF
>TRBV11-1
CASRRGTGPQETQYF
>TRBV4-3
CASSQERGYEQYF
>TRBV19
CASSMWGQSSGNTIYF
>TRBV28
CASSPDRGGRVEKLFF
>TRBV2
CASSQTLPEAFF
>TRBV4-3
CASSQEPDSPYEQYF
>TRBV5-1
CASSLEGVGEQFF
>TRBV10-1
CASSADRGLNTEAFF
>TRBV7-2
CASRDRPWRDLSNEQYF
>TRBV6-5
CASSTGTATNYGYTF
>TRBV19
CASSSLEGARYEQYF
>TRBV6-5
CASSLQGAVSNYGYTF
>TRBV11-2
CASSLEHVNTGELFF